Shown below are 6 T cell receptor beta chains from a single sample sequenced in a study of OX40 agonist ivuxolimab in advanced cancers. Clones were read by immunoSEQ multiplex PCR, and TCRdb kept only the in-frame ones, dropping some. This table holds 59,000 or so clones, 87% found once. The material was CD4+ or CD8+ T cells sorted from blood, obtained in a trial of the OX40 agonist ivuxolimab. The source of these receptors is an adult with an advanced solid tumor such as melanoma, head and neck, liver or kidney cancer.

This chain connects TRBV5-4 to TRBJ1-2; 9 bases fit TRBD1. J gave up 4 bases and V 3 bases, and 4 bases lay outside the gene matches. Germline CDR1 reads SGHNT; CDR2 reads YYREEE (reference sequence). The CDR3 sequence is 14 residues long. The CDR3 region is CASSWGQGSYGYTF. The CDR3 bases are TGTGCCAGCAGCTGGGGACAGGGTAGCTATGGCTACACCTTC.

The chain combines TRBV7-9 with TRBJ1-1; the D is unclear. Germline CDR1 SEHNR, CDR2 FQNEAQ (reference sequence). The V end lost 5 bases, the J end lost 0 bases, and 13 bases lay between the germline ends. The CDR3 has 15 amino acids. The CDR3: CASSQITPLNTEAFF. In DNA form, the CDR3 reads TGTGCCAGCAGCCAAATCACACCGCTGAACACTGAAGCTTTCTTT.

The CDR3 sequence is CASSILGQGGETQYF. CDR3 DNA: TGTGCCAGCAGCATACTCGGACAGGGTGGCGAGACCCAGTACTTC. The rearrangement links TRBV5-4 to TRBJ2-5; 8 bases agree with TRBD1. In germline, CDR1 is SGHNT, CDR2 YYREEE (reference sequence). Unmatched junction bases numbered 10, after V lost 4 bases and J lost 5 bases. This CDR3 region has 15 residues. Variable domain in full (rest from reference TRBV5-4 and TRBJ2-5): ETGVTQSPTHLIKTRGQQVTLRCSSQSGHNTVSWYQQALGQGPQFIFQYYREEENGRGNFPPRFSGLQFPNYSSELNVNALELDDSALYLCASSILGQGGETQYFGPGTRLLVL.

The chain uses TRBV12-5 and TRBJ2-1; 7 nucleotides line up with TRBD2. Germline CDR1 is LGHNT and CDR2 is FRNRAP. The CDR3 spans 17 residues. Trimming took 0 bases from V and 3 from J; bases not matched to a gene: 8. The CDR3 region is CASGLVLASGGYNEQFF. In nucleotides, the CDR3 is TGTGCTAGTGGTTTGGTATTGGCTAGCGGAGGCTACAATGAGCAGTTCTTC.

The CDR3 sequence: CSVEAGSTSGGVLGTQYF. CDR3 DNA sequence: TGCAGCGTTGAAGCCGGATCTACTAGCGGAGGGGTCCTAGGTACGCAGTATTTT. The chain joins TRBV29-1 to TRBJ2-3, with TRBD2 matching over 8 bases. The CDR3 covers 18 residues. The V and J ends lost 1 base and 8 bases, in that order; junction bases with no gene match: 20. Germline assignment: CDR1 SQVTM and CDR2 ANQGSEA.

Written as DNA, the CDR3 is TGCGCCAGCAGCCCGGGAGGAACCACAGATACGCAGTATTTT. Translated: CASSPGGTTDTQYF. The chain recombines TRBV5-1 with TRBJ2-3; 7 nucleotides agree with TRBD2. Germline V gene lookup returns CDR1 SGHRS and CDR2 YFSETQ. The CDR3 consists of 14 residues. The ends lost 4 bases at V and 2 bases at J; junction bases unmatched: 4. The whole variable domain, remainder taken from reference TRBV5-1 and TRBJ2-3, is KAGVTQTPRYLIKTRGQQVTLSCSPISGHRSVSWYQQTPGQGLQFLFEYFSETQRNKGNFPGRFSGRQFSNSRSEMNVSTLELGDSALYLCASSPGGTTDTQYFGPGTRLTVL.